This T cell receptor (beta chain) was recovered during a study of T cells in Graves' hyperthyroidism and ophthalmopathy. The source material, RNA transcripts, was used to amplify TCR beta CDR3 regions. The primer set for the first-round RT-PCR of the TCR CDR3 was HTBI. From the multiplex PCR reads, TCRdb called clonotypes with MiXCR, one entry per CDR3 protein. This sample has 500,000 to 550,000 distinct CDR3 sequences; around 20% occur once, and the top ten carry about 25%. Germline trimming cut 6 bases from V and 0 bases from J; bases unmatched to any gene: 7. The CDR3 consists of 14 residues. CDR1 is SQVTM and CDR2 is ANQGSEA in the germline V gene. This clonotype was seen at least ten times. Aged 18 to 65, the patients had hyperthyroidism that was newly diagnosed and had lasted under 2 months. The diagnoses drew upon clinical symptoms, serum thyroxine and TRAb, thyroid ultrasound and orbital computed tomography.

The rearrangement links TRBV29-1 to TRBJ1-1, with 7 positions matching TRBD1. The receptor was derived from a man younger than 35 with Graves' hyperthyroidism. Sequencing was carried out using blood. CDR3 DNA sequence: TGCAGCGTATGGGACAGCGATATGAACACTGAAGCTTTCTTT. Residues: CSVWDSDMNTEAFF.